One sample yielded the 13 T cell receptor beta chains listed below, sequenced in a study of CD8 T cells in Susac syndrome. Random hexamers were used to reverse transcribe an amount of 0.5 to 1 ug RNA. MiXCR was run by TCRdb on the immunoSEQ multiplex PCR reads, yielding one entry per CDR3 protein. The sample includes about 300,000 distinct CDR3 sequences, 65% to 90% of them seen just once. The sequencing input was CD8+ T cells from PBMCs. The receptor source for this set is a human donor with multiple sclerosis.

This chain joins TRBV20-1 and TRBJ2-7, with 11 bases lining up with TRBD1. This CDR3 is 13 amino acids long. With V trimmed by 6 bases and J by 6 bases, 7 bases remained unmatched. The germline gives CDR1 DFQATT, CDR2 SNEGSKA (reference sequence). The CDR3 DNA reads as TGCAGTGCCAGGACAGGGGGCTTTGGCGAGCAGTACTTC. Its protein is CSARTGGFGEQYF.

The genes are TRBV5-1 and TRBJ2-7; TRBD1 agrees at 7 bases. This CDR3 has 20 residues. The V and J ends lost 1 base and 3 bases, in that order; junction bases with no gene match: 22. Germline CDR1 and CDR2: SGHRS and YFSETQ. Here the CDR3 DNA reads TGCGCCAGCAGCTTGTGGTTATCAATGACAGGGTGGGAAAACGGCTACGAGCAGTACTTC. This translates into CASSLWLSMTGWENGYEQYF.

V gene TRBV6-2 or TRBV6-3 combines with J gene TRBJ2-3, with TRBD1 as a possible D gene (5 bases). There are 14 residues in the CDR3. Trimming stripped 6 bases from V and 2 bases from J, with 12 bases between. CDR1 is MNHEY and CDR2 is SVGEGT in the germline V gene. Written as DNA, the CDR3 is TGTGCCAGCAGCCACGACAGTTCCACAGATACGCAGTATTTT. Translated: CASSHDSSTDTQYF.

This clonotype was detected only a few times. The V and J genes are TRBV9 and TRBJ2-7; D gene ambiguous. This CDR3 is built from 13 residues. V lost 0 bases, J lost 3 bases, and 7 bases lay in between. The germline CDR1 and CDR2 sequences are SGDLS and YYNGEE. As DNA, the CDR3 is TGTGCCAGCAGCGTAGGGCAGCACTACGAGCAGTACTTC. Amino acids: CASSVGQHYEQYF.

The chain recombines TRBV7-2 with TRBJ1-1; a weak D match, TRBD1 (6 bases). CDR1 SGHTA and CDR2 FQGNSA come from the germline V gene. The CDR3 sequence is 17 residues long. Trimming pared 2 bases from V and 0 bases from J, leaving 16 bases between. CDR3 amino acids: CASSLIQGWGMNTEAFF. The CDR3, as DNA: TGTGCCAGCAGCTTAATCCAGGGGTGGGGTATGAACACTGAAGCTTTCTTT.

The chain joins TRBV6-5 to TRBJ2-1, with 10 bases identical to TRBD2. The CDR3 is 17 amino acids. In germline, CDR1 is MNHEY, CDR2 SVGAGI. The V gene end was trimmed by 2 bases and the J gene end by 0 bases; junction bases not matched to a gene: 4. CDR3 amino acids: CASSYPGLAASYNEQFF. The DNA for the CDR3 is TGTGCCAGCAGTTACCCCGGACTAGCGGCCTCCTACAATGAGCAGTTCTTC.

The chain uses TRBV6-1 and TRBJ2-2, with 11 bases fitting TRBD2. The junction had 11 bases not matched to a gene; V was cut back by 7 bases and J by 4 bases. Germline V CDR1 and CDR2: MNHNS, SASEGT. This CDR3 is 17 amino acids long. CDR3 region: CASTYPPSGRLTGELFF. In nucleotides, the CDR3 is TGTGCCAGCACCTACCCCCCTAGCGGGAGGCTCACCGGGGAGCTGTTTTTT.

The gene calls are TRBV5-6 and TRBJ2-7, with 9 bases lining up with TRBD1. The CDR3 spans 15 residues. V dropped 9 bases and J dropped 2; count of bases not matched to a gene: 12. The germline V gene has CDR1 SGHDT and CDR2 YYEEEE. CDR3 DNA sequence: TGTGCCAACACCCAGGGGGGACAGGGACCCTACGAGCAGTACTTC. It translates to CANTQGGQGPYEQYF.

V usage is TRBV6-2 or TRBV6-3 and J usage is TRBJ2-7; D unresolved. CDR1 and CDR2 (germline): MNHEY, SVGEGT. Trimming took off 6 bases at V and 5 bases at J, with 17 bases between the two ends. This CDR3 spans 14 amino acids. The CDR3 here is CASRPGLMFHEQYF. The CDR3 nucleotides read TGTGCCAGCAGACCGGGCCTAATGTTTCACGAGCAGTACTTC.

The V call is TRBV27, the J call TRBJ1-2; D unresolved. The V end was cut by 6 bases, the J end by 6 bases, with 17 bases between. Germline values: CDR1 MNHEY, CDR2 SMNVEV (reference sequence). The CDR3 consists of 14 residues. The CDR3 region is CASRKSGGLDGYTF. In DNA, the CDR3 is TGTGCCAGCAGAAAATCGGGCGGATTGGATGGCTACACCTTC.

The V gene is TRBV6-2 or TRBV6-3, the J gene TRBJ1-1, with no clear D. The CDR3 consists of 14 residues. Germline V gives CDR1 MNHEY, CDR2 SVGEGT. V was clipped by 0 bases and J by 5 bases, with 10 bases between them. Here the CDR3 DNA reads TGTGCCAGCAGTTACTCGAGTACGGGGACTGAAGCTTTCTTT. It translates to CASSYSSTGTEAFF.

The chain is built from TRBV6-2 or TRBV6-3 and TRBJ2-2; D possibly corresponds to TRBD1 (5 bases). Trimming pared 2 bases from V and 3 bases from J, leaving 10 bases between. Germline lookup yields CDR1 MNHEY and CDR2 SVGEGT. This CDR3 has 15 residues. The CDR3 loop is CASSYRQSYTGELFF. The CDR3 DNA sequence: TGTGCCAGCAGTTACAGACAGTCTTACACCGGGGAGCTGTTTTTT.

V gene TRBV29-1 combines with J gene TRBJ2-7, with no clear D. CDR3 size: 14 residues. V was clipped by 0 bases and J by 5 bases, with 14 bases between them. From germline, CDR1 is SQVTM and CDR2 ANQGSEA. The CDR3 is CSVEEWTRAHEQYF. As DNA, the CDR3 is TGCAGCGTTGAAGAGTGGACCCGGGCCCACGAGCAGTACTTC.